The entry below describes one TCR beta chain. The antigen remains undetermined. The entry originates in a study of naive CD8 T cells in extremely preterm neonates. Overall study: Reported adult age range differs: about 23-55 years versus roughly 18-55 years.

Broader study findings: Compared with older groups, preterm CDR3s were shorter, with fewer N additions and less trimming. Preterm neonate repertoires were significantly less rich by iChao1 than others.

Looked up from germline, CDR1 is MDHEN and CDR2 is SYDVKM. V lost 6 bases and J 10 bases, leaving 21 bases between the germline ends. This CDR3 spans 14 amino acids. Peripheral blood came from healthy roughly 16-56 month-old surgical children and healthy nonsmoking adults. The table came from immunoSEQ multiplex PCR; TCRdb's copy has only in-frame clones and leaves some out. The sample carries a few thousand clones, around 97% recorded once. This clonotype originated in a human donor in good health. The V call is TRBV28, the J call TRBJ1-2, with no clear D. Input material: naive CD8+ T cells from blood. The CDR3 DNA follows: TGTGCCAGCAGGGCCAGAGGTCAAATAGTTTCCTACACCTTC. Protein product: CASRARGQIVSYTF.